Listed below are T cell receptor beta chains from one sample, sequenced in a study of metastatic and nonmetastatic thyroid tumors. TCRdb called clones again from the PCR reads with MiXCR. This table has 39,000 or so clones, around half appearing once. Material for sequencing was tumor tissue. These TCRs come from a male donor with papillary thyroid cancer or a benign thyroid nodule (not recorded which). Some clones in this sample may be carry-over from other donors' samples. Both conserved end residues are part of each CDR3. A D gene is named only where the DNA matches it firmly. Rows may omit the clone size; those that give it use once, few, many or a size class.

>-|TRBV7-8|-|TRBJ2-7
TGTGCCAGCAGCTTAAAAGGCGAGCAGTACTTC
CASSLKGEQYF
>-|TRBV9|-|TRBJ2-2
TGTGCCAGCAGCCCGGGATCGAACACCGGGGAGCTGTTTTTT
CASSPGSNTGELFF
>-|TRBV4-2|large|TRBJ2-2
TGTGCCAGCAGCCAAGATCTGAACACCGGGGAGCTGTTTTTT
CASSQDLNTGELFF
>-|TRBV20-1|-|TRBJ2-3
TGCAGTGCTAGAAGCCCAGGGGGGAGGGCCGGAACAGATACGCAGTATTTT
CSARSPGGRAGTDTQYF
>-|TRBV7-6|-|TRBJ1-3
TGTGCCAGCAGCTTAGCCCCCCCCGTTCTCACTGGAAACACCATATATTTT
CASSLAPPVLTGNTIYF
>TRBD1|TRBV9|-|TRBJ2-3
TGTGCCAGCAGCGACGGGACAGGGTTTTCAGATACGCAGTATTTT
CASSDGTGFSDTQYF
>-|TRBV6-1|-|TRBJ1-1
TGTGCCAGCAGGACCCCGGGGGGGTACACTGAAGCTTTCTTT
CASRTPGGYTEAFF
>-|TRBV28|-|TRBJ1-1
TGTGCCAGCATTTCAGGTTTCACTGAAGCTTTCTTT
CASISGFTEAFF
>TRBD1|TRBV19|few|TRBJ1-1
TGTGCCAGTAGTAGGACAGGGGCCACTGAAGCTTTCTTT
CASSRTGATEAFF
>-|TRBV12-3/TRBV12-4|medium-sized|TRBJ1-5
TGTGCCAGCAGCCGGGGGCCAGGGGAGGGGAAGCCCCAGCATTTT
CASSRGPGEGKPQHF
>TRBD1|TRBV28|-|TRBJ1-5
TGTGCCAGCAGCGACGGGACAGGGGGCAATCAGCCCCAGCATTTT
CASSDGTGGNQPQHF
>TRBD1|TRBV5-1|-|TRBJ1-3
TGCGCCAGCAGCGCCGGGACAGGTGGAAACACCATATATTTT
CASSAGTGGNTIYF
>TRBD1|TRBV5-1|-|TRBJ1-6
TGCGCCAGCACCGCAGGGGGCTCGCTTGATTCACCCCTCCACTTT
CASTAGGSLDSPLHF
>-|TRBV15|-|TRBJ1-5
TGTGCCACCAGCAGACAGGGGTATAGCAATCAGCCCCAGCATTTT
CATSRQGYSNQPQHF
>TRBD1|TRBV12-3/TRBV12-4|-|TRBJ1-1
TGTGCCAGCAGTAGCCGGGACAGACTACTAACCCCTGAAGCTTTCTTT
CASSSRDRLLTPEAFF
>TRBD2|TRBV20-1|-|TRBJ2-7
TGCAGTGCTAGAGAAACGGCTAGCGGCTACGAGCAGTACTTC
CSARETASGYEQYF
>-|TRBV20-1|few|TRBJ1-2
TGCAGTGCTAGGGCTGAGGGACACCGATCCTATGGCTACACCTTC
CSARAEGHRSYGYTF
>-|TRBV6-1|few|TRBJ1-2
TGTGCCAGCCTGGTAAGGGGGGAGTCAACTAACTATGGCTACACCTTC
CASLVRGESTNYGYTF
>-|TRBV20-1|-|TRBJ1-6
TGCAGTGCTAGAGCCCTATCAGGGGCTGGAAATTCACCCCTCCACTTT
CSARALSGAGNSPLHF
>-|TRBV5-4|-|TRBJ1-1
TGTGCCAGCAGCTTGGATGGGACGAACACTGAAGCTTTCTTT
CASSLDGTNTEAFF
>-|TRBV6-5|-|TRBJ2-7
TGTGCCAGCAGTTTGAACTACCCCTACGAGCAGTACTTC
CASSLNYPYEQYF
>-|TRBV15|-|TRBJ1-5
TGTGCCACCAGCAGAGGAATGAATCAGCCCCAGCATTTT
CATSRGMNQPQHF
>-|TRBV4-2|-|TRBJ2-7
TGTGCCAGCAGCCGTTACAGCTCCTACGAGCAGTACTTC
CASSRYSSYEQYF
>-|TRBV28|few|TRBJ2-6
TGTGCCAGCAGCCTGTGGGGGGGGCGAGCTGGGGCCAACGTCCTGACTTTC
CASSLWGGRAGANVLTF
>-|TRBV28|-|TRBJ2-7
TGTGCCAGCAGTACAACAGGGATTCGCGAGCAGTACTTC
CASSTTGIREQYF
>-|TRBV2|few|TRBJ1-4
TGTGCCAGCAGGGAACCTGCAACTAATGAAAAACTGTTTTTT
CASREPATNEKLFF
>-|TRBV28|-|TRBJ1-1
TGTGCCAGCACTCCCGGGAGCGGTAGGGTGAACACTGAAGCTTTCTTT
CASTPGSGRVNTEAFF
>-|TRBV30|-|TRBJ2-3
TGTGCCTGGACTCCACCAGATACGCAGTATTTT
CAWTPPDTQYF
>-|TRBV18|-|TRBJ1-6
TGTGCCAGCTCACCGTTGGACAGAGATAATTCACCCCTCCACTTT
CASSPLDRDNSPLHF
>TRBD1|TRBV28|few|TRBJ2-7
TGTGCCAGCGAGGGGGCAGGGGAGCAGTACTTC
CASEGAGEQYF
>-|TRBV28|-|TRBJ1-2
TGTGCCAGCAGTTTGAAAGGAACTGAGCGTGGCTACACCTTC
CASSLKGTERGYTF
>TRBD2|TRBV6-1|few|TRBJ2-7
TGTGCCACGACTAGCGGCCTATTAGTCGCCTACGAGCAGTACTTC
CATTSGLLVAYEQYF
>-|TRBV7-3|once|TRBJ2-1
TGTGCCAGCAGTCTAGCAGGGCACGGAAATGAGCAGTTCTTC
CASSLAGHGNEQFF
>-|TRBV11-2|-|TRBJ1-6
TGTGCCAGCAGCTCATACCTAGAGGCACCCCTCCACTTT
CASSSYLEAPLHF
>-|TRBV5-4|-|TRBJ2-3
TGTGCCAGCAGCTTGTTCGTGAGCCCAGATACGCAGTATTTT
CASSLFVSPDTQYF
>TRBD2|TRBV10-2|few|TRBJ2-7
TGCGCCAGCAGTCTACTAGCGGGAGGGCCGGTGGAGCAGTACTTC
CASSLLAGGPVEQYF
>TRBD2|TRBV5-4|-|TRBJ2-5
TGTGCCAGCAGCTTTGACGGGGGGGAGACCCAGTACTTC
CASSFDGGETQYF
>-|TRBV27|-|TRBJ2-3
TGTGCCAGCAGTTTATCGAGGGACTTCCTGCACCTCACAGATACGCAGTATTTT
CASSLSRDFLHLTDTQYF
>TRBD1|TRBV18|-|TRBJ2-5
TGTGCCAGCTCTCTCAGGGACAGAGGAGAGACCCAGTACTTC
CASSLRDRGETQYF
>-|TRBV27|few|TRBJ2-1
TGTGCCAGCAGCGCTGACGTGATGGTGCGCCCTGAGCAGTTCTTC
CASSADVMVRPEQFF
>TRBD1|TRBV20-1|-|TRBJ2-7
TGCAGTGCTAGAGTCTTTGCCGGGACAGTCTACGAGCAGTACTTC
CSARVFAGTVYEQYF
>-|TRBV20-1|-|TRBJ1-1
TGCAGTGCTAGAGTCTTTGCAGGGATGAACACTGAAGCTTTCTTT
CSARVFAGMNTEAFF
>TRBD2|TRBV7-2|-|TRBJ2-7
TGTGCCAGCCTGCCAATTAGCGGGTACTCCTACGAGCAGTACTTC
CASLPISGYSYEQYF
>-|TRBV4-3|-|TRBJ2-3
TGCGCCAGCAGCCATCCGGGAACGGATACGCAGTATTTT
CASSHPGTDTQYF
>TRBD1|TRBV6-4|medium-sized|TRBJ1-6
TGTGCCAGCAGTGACGGGACAGGGGGCAATTCACCCCTCCACTTT
CASSDGTGGNSPLHF